One and the same sample provided the 27 T cell receptor beta chains below, sequenced in a study of lymphopenia after photon versus proton radiotherapy. The method was immunoSEQ multiplex PCR; TCRdb's version includes in-frame clones alone and lacks a portion of them. The sample carries 70,000 to 95,000 clones, around four fifths recorded once. This specimen consisted of peripheral blood, obtained from a patient treated with proton-based radiotherapy. Receptors were obtained from a man in his fifties or sixties with pancreatic cancer.

The CDR3 here is CASSGGLAVTYEQYF. The CDR3 nucleotides are TGTGCCAGCAGCGGGGGACTAGCGGTAACCTACGAGCAGTACTTC. The V call is TRBV7-2, the J call TRBJ2-7; 11 positions match TRBD2. Trimming cost V 5 bases and J 2 bases; bases outside gene matches: 5. Germline-derived CDR1 and CDR2 are SGHTA and FQGNSA. The CDR3 consists of 15 residues.

The gene calls are TRBV7-2 and TRBJ2-1; possible D gene TRBD2, 7 bases. Trimming took 5 bases from V and 9 from J, leaving 17 bases between them. This CDR3 has 14 amino acids. CDR1 and CDR2 from the germline V gene are SGHTA and FQGNSA. The CDR3 loop reads CASSPGLGGGEQFF. CDR3 nucleotides: TGTGCCAGCAGCCCAGGACTGGGAGGGGGTGAGCAGTTCTTC.

The chain uses TRBV6-5 and TRBJ1-1; D ambiguous. Trimming shortened V by 5 bases and J by 6 bases, and 10 bases separated the two germline ends. CDR1 is MNHEY, CDR2 SVGAGI, per germline. The CDR3 contains 12 residues. CDR3 amino acids: CASSRDTSEAFF. CDR3 in DNA: TGTGCCAGCAGTCGCGACACCTCTGAAGCTTTCTTT.

The genes are TRBV18 and TRBJ2-1, with 9 bases that match TRBD2. Germline values: CDR1 KGHSH, CDR2 LQKENI. The CDR3 runs 19 residues. V was clipped by 0 bases and J by 1 base; unmatched bases: 10. The CDR3 DNA is TGTGCCAGCTCACCACCGAATAGCGGGAGAAGTTGGTCCTACAATGAGCAGTTCTTC. It encodes CASSPPNSGRSWSYNEQFF. The full variable domain, with the rest looked up from reference TRBV18 and TRBJ2-1, is NAGVMQNPRHLVRRRGQEARLRCSPMKGHSHVYWYRQLPEEGLKFMVYLQKENIIDESGMPKERFSAEFPKEGPSILRIQQVVRGDSAAYFCASSPPNSGRSWSYNEQFFGPGTRLTVL.

The rearrangement uses TRBV5-6 and TRBJ2-7; 14 bases line up with TRBD2. The junction had 2 bases not matched to a gene; V was cut back by 1 base and J by 5 bases. This CDR3 is built from 15 residues. Germline CDR1 reads SGHDT; CDR2 reads YYEEEE. CDR3 amino acids: CASSLPGLAGDEQYF. The CDR3 coding sequence is TGTGCCAGCAGCTTGCCGGGACTAGCGGGAGACGAGCAGTACTTC.

This chain links TRBV6-1 with TRBJ2-5; 9 bases are a match to TRBD2. CDR1 and CDR2 (germline): MNHNS, SASEGT. V shed 2 bases, J shed 5 bases, and the junction held 9 bases outside the gene matches. This CDR3 is 16 amino acids long. The CDR3 region is CASSEPSGGIRETQYF. The DNA for the CDR3 is TGTGCCAGCAGTGAACCAAGCGGGGGGATTCGGGAGACCCAGTACTTC.

With respect to this clone: This same CDR3 is encoded by further DNA sequences in the sample. The chain employs TRBV29-1 and TRBJ2-5, with 7 bases aligning to TRBD2. V was clipped by 5 bases and J by 4 bases; unmatched bases: 7. This CDR3 is 13 amino acids long. Per germline, CDR1 SQVTM and CDR2 ANQGSEA. The CDR3 DNA reads TGCAGCGTTCGGACTAGTGGCCGAGAGACCCAGTACTTC. The encoded protein is CSVRTSGRETQYF. The whole variable domain, remainder taken from reference TRBV29-1 and TRBJ2-5, is SAVISQKPSRDICQRGTSLTIQCQVDSQVTMMFWYRQQPGQSLTLIATANQGSEATYESGFVIDKFPISRPNLTFSTLTVSNMSPEDSSIYLCSVRTSGRETQYFGPGTRLLVL.

The chain links TRBV27 to TRBJ1-1; D call uncertain. V was clipped by 3 bases and J by 6 bases, with 14 bases between them. Germline-derived CDR1 and CDR2 are MNHEY and SMNVEV (reference sequence). This CDR3 region has 14 residues. The CDR3 region is CASSLMPKGAEAFF. The DNA for the CDR3 is TGTGCCAGCAGTTTGATGCCAAAGGGAGCTGAAGCTTTCTTT.

The CDR3 loop is CASSRTGAISSYEQYF. Here the CDR3 DNA reads TGTGCCAGCAGCCGGACAGGGGCGATATCTTCCTACGAGCAGTACTTC. This sequence joins TRBV7-2 and TRBJ2-7; TRBD1 aligns across 9 bases. V was pared by 5 bases and J by 1 base, with 9 bases of the junction left unmatched. CDR1 is SGHTA, CDR2 FQGNSA, per germline. The CDR3 extends over 16 amino acids.

CDR3 DNA: TGTGCCAGCAGGGATAGCGGGTCTGGGGCCAACGTCCTGACTTTC. Translating gives CASRDSGSGANVLTF. This rearrangement joins TRBV27 to TRBJ2-6; TRBD2 matches 7 bases. CDR1 and CDR2 (germline): MNHEY, SMNVEV (reference sequence). The CDR3 sequence is 15 residues long. With 6 bases clipped from V and 1 base from J, the junction kept 3 bases outside the gene matches.

The chain uses TRBV7-2 and TRBJ1-1; D is uncertain. CDR1 and CDR2 (germline): SGHTA, FQGNSA. V was clipped by 3 bases and J by 6 bases, with 11 bases between them. This CDR3 region has 13 residues. This CDR3 reads CASSFLKSAEAFF. CDR3 sequence (DNA): TGTGCCAGCAGCTTCCTCAAGTCCGCTGAAGCTTTCTTT.

The chain carries TRBV6-6 and TRBJ1-5; TRBD1 matches 7 bases. The trim removed 6 bases at V and 1 base at J, leaving 6 bases unmatched. Per the germline V gene, CDR1 is MNHNY and CDR2 is SVGAGI (reference sequence). This CDR3 comprises 15 residues. The CDR3 coding sequence is TGTGCCAGCAGAGACCAGGGGGTAAGCAATCAGCCCCAGCATTTT. Its protein product is CASRDQGVSNQPQHF.

This clone was counted between two and nine times. This sequence joins TRBV15 and TRBJ1-4; D is possibly TRBD1 (6 bases). V was trimmed by 0 bases and J by 13 bases, leaving 12 bases between them. Germline CDR1 reads LNHNV; CDR2 reads YYDKDF (reference sequence). The CDR3 runs 13 residues. The CDR3 DNA follows: TGTGCCACCAGCAGAGATGGGAGGGACACACTGTTTTTT. Amino acids: CATSRDGRDTLFF.

The gene calls are TRBV5-1 and TRBJ2-1, with TRBD2 matching over 11 bases. The CDR3 length is 15 residues. The germline gives CDR1 SGHRS, CDR2 YFSETQ. Germline trimming cut 4 bases from V and 6 bases from J; bases unmatched to any gene: 6. The DNA of the CDR3 is TGCGCCAGCAGCGGGGGACTAGCGGAGCTCAATGAGCAGTTCTTC. This gives the protein CASSGGLAELNEQFF.

The rearrangement links TRBV19 to TRBJ2-3, with 8 nucleotides matching TRBD2. This CDR3 is 15 amino acids long. The germline CDR1 and CDR2 sequences are LNHDA and SQIVND (reference sequence). V was clipped by 6 bases and J by 3 bases; unmatched bases: 8. The CDR3 here is CASRDRGGRTDTQYF. The CDR3 region has the DNA TGTGCCAGTAGGGATCGGGGGGGGAGGACAGATACGCAGTATTTT.

The sample holds a few counts of this clone. The chain uses TRBV19 and TRBJ1-3; no clear D gene. Trimming stripped 7 bases from V and 2 bases from J, with 9 bases between. CDR1 is LNHDA and CDR2 is SQIVND in the germline V gene (reference sequence). This CDR3 has 13 amino acids. The CDR3 protein is CASTPPAGNTIYF. The CDR3 nucleotides read TGTGCCAGTACCCCTCCGGCTGGAAACACCATATATTTT.

This sequence joins TRBV27 and TRBJ2-3; D remains unclear. CDR1 MNHEY and CDR2 SMNVEV come from the germline V gene (reference sequence). V was shortened by 4 bases and J by 0 bases, with 8 bases between the two germline ends. This CDR3 region has 14 residues. The CDR3 DNA is TGTGCCAGCAGTTGGGGTTATAGCACAGATACGCAGTATTTT. It encodes CASSWGYSTDTQYF.

The rearrangement joins TRBV14 to TRBJ2-4; weak D call: TRBD1 (5 bases). The V end lost 1 base, the J end lost 6 bases, and 10 bases lay between the germline ends. Germline CDR1 and CDR2: SGHDN and FVKESK. The CDR3 is 14 amino acids. Here the CDR3 reads CASSQVQGLNIQYF. CDR3 nucleotides: TGTGCCAGCAGCCAAGTGCAGGGCTTAAACATTCAGTACTTC.

A remark on this clone: In the same sample, other DNA sequences code for this CDR3. CDR3 coding DNA: TGTGCCAGCAGTTTGGAGCCCTACAATGAGCAGTTCTTC. This gives the protein CASSLEPYNEQFF. The V gene is TRBV27, the J gene TRBJ2-1; D unclear. Germline V gives CDR1 MNHEY, CDR2 SMNVEV (reference sequence). CDR3 length: 13 amino acids. Trimming stripped 3 bases from V and 2 bases from J, with 5 bases between.

The chain recombines TRBV7-2 with TRBJ2-1, with D possibly matching TRBD1 (6 bases). The CDR3 length is 15 residues. Trimming removed 1 base from V and 6 bases from J, with 13 bases in between. Germline CDR1 is SGHTA and CDR2 is FQGNSA. The CDR3, as DNA: TGTGCCAGCAGCTTAGAGATCACAGGGAGCAATGAGCAGTTCTTC. It is translated as CASSLEITGSNEQFF. The full variable domain, rest sourced from reference TRBV7-2 and TRBJ2-1, is GAGVSQSPSNKVTEKGKDVELRCDPISGHTALYWYRQSLGQGLEFLIYFQGNSAPDKSGLPSDRFSAERTGGSVSTLTIQRTQQEDSAVYLCASSLEITGSNEQFFGPGTRLTVL.

The chain is built from TRBV15 and TRBJ2-4, with a possible D match to TRBD1 (6 bases). Trimming shortened V by 1 base and J by 1 base, and 17 bases separated the two germline ends. CDR1 and CDR2 (germline): LNHNV, YYDKDF (reference sequence). The CDR3 consists of 18 residues. The CDR3 nucleotides read TGTGCCACCAGCAGAGCCCAGGGTACCCAGGGGGCCAAAAACATTCAGTACTTC. Protein: CATSRAQGTQGAKNIQYF.

This chain joins TRBV9 and TRBJ2-7; 7 bases fit TRBD2. This CDR3 spans 15 amino acids. The junction had 5 bases not matched to a gene; V was cut back by 0 bases and J by 2 bases. Per the germline V gene, CDR1 is SGDLS and CDR2 is YYNGEE. CDR3 nucleotides: TGTGCCAGCAGCGTAGACGTGGGAGGGCCCTACGAGCAGTACTTC. Its translation is CASSVDVGGPYEQYF.

Only one count was recorded for this clone. This chain links TRBV28 with TRBJ2-7; 10 bases line up with TRBD2. Germline loops: CDR1 MDHEN, CDR2 SYDVKM. The CDR3 has 13 amino acids. The trim removed 9 bases at V and 1 base at J, leaving 3 bases unmatched. The CDR3 nucleotides read TGTGCCAGAACGACTAGCGGGTCCTACGAGCAGTACTTC. Its protein product is CARTTSGSYEQYF.

This clone was observed a single time. The CDR3 sequence is CASSLGLATTYEQYF. The DNA for the CDR3 is TGTGCCAGCAGCTTGGGACTAGCTACCACATACGAGCAGTACTTC. This sequence joins TRBV5-4 and TRBJ2-7, with 7 bases that match TRBD2. The J segment lost 4 bases and the V segment lost 0 bases, leaving 7 bases of the junction unmatched. The CDR3 covers 15 residues. The V gene's germline CDR1 is SGHNT and CDR2 YYREEE (reference sequence).

This clone was counted a few times. The chain uses TRBV6-5 and TRBJ2-7, with a weak D call TRBD1 (6 bases). The CDR3 is 16 amino acids. With 2 bases removed from V and 4 bases from J, the gap between germline ends came to 18 bases. The germline gives CDR1 MNHEY, CDR2 SVGAGI. CDR3 in DNA: TGTGCCAGCAGTTACGGAGCAGGGGCCCTCGGATACGAGCAGTACTTC. Protein product: CASSYGAGALGYEQYF.

The chain has TRBV5-6 and TRBJ1-2; maybe TRBD1 (5 bases). The V gene lost 0 bases and the J gene lost 3 bases, with 12 bases spanning the gap. The length of the CDR3 is 15 residues. The germline gives CDR1 SGHDT, CDR2 YYEEEE. CDR3 nucleotide sequence: TGTGCCAGCAGCTTGGTTGGGGCTGCGGACTATGGCTACACCTTC. This codes for CASSLVGAADYGYTF.

The chain uses TRBV19 and TRBJ2-2; D not resolved. The V gene's germline CDR1 is LNHDA and CDR2 SQIVND (reference sequence). There are 12 residues in the CDR3. V gave up 5 bases and J gave up 4 bases, with 5 bases separating them. CDR3 sequence (DNA): TGTGCCAGTAGTCCCCTCACCGGGGAGCTGTTTTTT. Residues: CASSPLTGELFF.